This T cell receptor beta chain was documented in a study of immune evolution from preneoplasia to lung adenocarcinoma. Across the study: HLA loss of heterozygosity: over 5.5% AIS, 15% MIA, 30% to 35% ADC, none AAH. Overall study findings and caveats: Later-stage lesions seemingly showed higher T cell density and diversity than normal lung. Normal lung had the highest top T cell clone frequencies. KRAS-mutant nodules had the highest T cell clonality.

Trimming at V came to 0 bases and at J to 2 bases, leaving 10 bases not matched to a gene. CDR1 SGDLS and CDR2 YYNGEE come from the germline V gene. The CDR3 consists of 17 residues. Measured with immunoSEQ multiplex PCR; TCRdb has only the in-frame clones, and not every one. The data show about 21,000 clones, 70% to 85% seen once. Regarding this clone: Antigen specificity is unknown.

This chain joins TRBV9 and TRBJ1-1; 7 bases are a match to TRBD1. Sequencing used FFPE invasive lung adenocarcinoma tissue. The TCR originated in a person between 55 and 70 years old with lung adenocarcinoma. CDR3 loop: CASSVAEGDSFNTEAFF. The CDR3 bases are TGTGCCAGCAGCGTAGCGGAGGGGGACAGTTTCAACACTGAAGCTTTCTTT.